The sequence of this TCR beta chain was determined in a study of blood T cells in healthy people across ages. Study-wide points: Strong correlation linked observed beta diversity and percent naive T cells. The donors' CMV status was not determined, possibly confounding changes in expanded clonotypes.

As concerns this clonotype: Its cognate antigen is unknown.

A J-beta primer mix and a sample-barcoded 5' primer were used in a second PCR of roughly 6 to 11 cycles. TCRdb called the 5' RACE reads again in MiXCR, with one record for every CDR3 protein. This sample carries about 800,000 distinct CDR3 sequences, 20% to 25% of them seen once, and the ten largest clones take roughly 3.8%. Germline lookup yields CDR1 SGHVS and CDR2 FNYEAQ. Trimming took off 5 bases at V and 0 bases at J, with 14 bases between the two ends. The length of the CDR3 is 15 residues. These data were also filed under a second study, of T cells of mothers and their children. That paper notes: Donation involved a few healthy Caucasian mothers and the six children that they had.

This rearrangement joins TRBV7-6 to TRBJ2-7; the D gene could be TRBD1 or TRBD2 (5 bases each). The sequence came from a boy between 10 and 17 years old in good health. The sequenced sample was blood. The CDR3 is CASSPPDTSSYEQYF. The CDR3 DNA follows: TGTGCCAGCAGCCCACCGGACACTAGCTCCTACGAGCAGTACTTC.